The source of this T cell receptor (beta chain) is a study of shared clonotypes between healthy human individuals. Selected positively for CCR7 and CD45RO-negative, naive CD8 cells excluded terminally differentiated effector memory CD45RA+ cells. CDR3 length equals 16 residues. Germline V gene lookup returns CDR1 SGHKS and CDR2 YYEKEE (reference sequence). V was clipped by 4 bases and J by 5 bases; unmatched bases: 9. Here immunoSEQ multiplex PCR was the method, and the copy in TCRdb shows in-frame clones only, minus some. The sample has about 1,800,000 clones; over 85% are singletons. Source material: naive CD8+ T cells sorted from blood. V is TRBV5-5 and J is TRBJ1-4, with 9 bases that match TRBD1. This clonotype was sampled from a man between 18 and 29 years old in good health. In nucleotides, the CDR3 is TGTGCCAGCAGCGTGGGACAGGGAGGGCTAAATGAAAAACTGTTTTTT. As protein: CASSVGQGGLNEKLFF.